This T cell receptor beta chain appears in the sequencing data of a study of blood T cell repertoires in COVID-19. Method: immunoSEQ multiplex PCR; TCRdb's copy keeps in-frame clones and lacks some. Here the sample spans a few hundred thousand clones, over 75% being singletons. This clonotype originated in a human donor in a cohort sampled during active COVID-19. Sequencing used peripheral blood.

The CDR3 nucleotides are TGTGCCACCAGCAGAGGGACAGGGCCGGGCACCGGGGAGCTGTTTTTT. As protein: CATSRGTGPGTGELFF. The chain couples TRBV15 to TRBJ2-2; 8 positions agree with TRBD1. J was trimmed by 4 bases and V by 1 base; bases with no gene match: 5. Germline V gene sequence: CDR1 LNHNV, CDR2 YYDKDF (reference sequence). CDR3 length: 16 amino acids.